Listed below are T cell receptor beta chains from one sample, sequenced in a study of PD-1 blockade in classical Hodgkin lymphoma. Data came from immunoSEQ multiplex PCR; TCRdb stores just in-frame clones and leaves some out. The table has 10,000 or so clones, 60% to 85% seen once. The material sequenced was peripheral blood mononuclear cells (PBMCs), taken at baseline. Receptor source: a human donor with classical Hodgkin lymphoma. Both conserved end residues are trimmed from each CDR3.

v_call cdr3_aa
TRBV9 ASSVVGGASTDTQY
TRBV2 ASSERGTVGNQPQH
TRBV5-1 ASSWWGTGGTDTQY
TRBV6-5 ASRRRQVVEPQH
TRBV5-1 ASSLGREQY
TRBV5-1 ASSRTSGRNEQF
TRBV29-1 SVGQGYGYT
TRBV18 ASSPTLGQNTEAF
TRBV5-4 ASSPRTSGGTGELF
TRBV9 ASSVGGSYEQY
TRBV2 ASSDRAYTEAF
TRBV14 ASSAIGQSYGYT
TRBV19 ASKQGLSSYNEQF
TRBV21-1 ASSKDWGRNQETQY
TRBV18 ASSPRTDYEQY
TRBV29-1 SVKTSTSYEQY
TRBV6-5 ASRPGLDRHEQY
TRBV28 ASSFSREQY
TRBV5-1 ASRAVRHNEQF
TRBV30 AWSWLPQDTQY
TRBV19 ASSIQGALTGELF
TRBV25-1 ASSDTRGLETQY
TRBV6-1 ASSEVAGYNYGYT
TRBV5-1 ASSLLLSNEQF
TRBV6-5 ASSYFWEIDNEQF
TRBV6-6 ASSYSGTVYGYT
TRBV10-1 ASSDQQGVGNEQF
TRBV9 ASSVVPSGSSGELF
TRBV5-1 ASSLDLYGRRDSGTQY
TRBV18 ASSSRPLTGDGHQPQH
TRBV4-1 ASSHKRFSGANVLT
TRBV6-5 ASMVQGSSYEQY
TRBV5-1 ASSSPSGNEQF
TRBV18 ASSPPNSGGTGELF
TRBV10-1 ASSQDAGSNEKLF
TRBV6-9 ASSYSTINEQF
TRBV5-8 ASTLAPGVAGELF
TRBV2 ASSGGPGAGETQY
TRBV18 ASSLTPGTIEDEQY
TRBV5-4 ASSGRGYGTEAF
TRBV11-3 ASSLDGTSGSSTDTQY